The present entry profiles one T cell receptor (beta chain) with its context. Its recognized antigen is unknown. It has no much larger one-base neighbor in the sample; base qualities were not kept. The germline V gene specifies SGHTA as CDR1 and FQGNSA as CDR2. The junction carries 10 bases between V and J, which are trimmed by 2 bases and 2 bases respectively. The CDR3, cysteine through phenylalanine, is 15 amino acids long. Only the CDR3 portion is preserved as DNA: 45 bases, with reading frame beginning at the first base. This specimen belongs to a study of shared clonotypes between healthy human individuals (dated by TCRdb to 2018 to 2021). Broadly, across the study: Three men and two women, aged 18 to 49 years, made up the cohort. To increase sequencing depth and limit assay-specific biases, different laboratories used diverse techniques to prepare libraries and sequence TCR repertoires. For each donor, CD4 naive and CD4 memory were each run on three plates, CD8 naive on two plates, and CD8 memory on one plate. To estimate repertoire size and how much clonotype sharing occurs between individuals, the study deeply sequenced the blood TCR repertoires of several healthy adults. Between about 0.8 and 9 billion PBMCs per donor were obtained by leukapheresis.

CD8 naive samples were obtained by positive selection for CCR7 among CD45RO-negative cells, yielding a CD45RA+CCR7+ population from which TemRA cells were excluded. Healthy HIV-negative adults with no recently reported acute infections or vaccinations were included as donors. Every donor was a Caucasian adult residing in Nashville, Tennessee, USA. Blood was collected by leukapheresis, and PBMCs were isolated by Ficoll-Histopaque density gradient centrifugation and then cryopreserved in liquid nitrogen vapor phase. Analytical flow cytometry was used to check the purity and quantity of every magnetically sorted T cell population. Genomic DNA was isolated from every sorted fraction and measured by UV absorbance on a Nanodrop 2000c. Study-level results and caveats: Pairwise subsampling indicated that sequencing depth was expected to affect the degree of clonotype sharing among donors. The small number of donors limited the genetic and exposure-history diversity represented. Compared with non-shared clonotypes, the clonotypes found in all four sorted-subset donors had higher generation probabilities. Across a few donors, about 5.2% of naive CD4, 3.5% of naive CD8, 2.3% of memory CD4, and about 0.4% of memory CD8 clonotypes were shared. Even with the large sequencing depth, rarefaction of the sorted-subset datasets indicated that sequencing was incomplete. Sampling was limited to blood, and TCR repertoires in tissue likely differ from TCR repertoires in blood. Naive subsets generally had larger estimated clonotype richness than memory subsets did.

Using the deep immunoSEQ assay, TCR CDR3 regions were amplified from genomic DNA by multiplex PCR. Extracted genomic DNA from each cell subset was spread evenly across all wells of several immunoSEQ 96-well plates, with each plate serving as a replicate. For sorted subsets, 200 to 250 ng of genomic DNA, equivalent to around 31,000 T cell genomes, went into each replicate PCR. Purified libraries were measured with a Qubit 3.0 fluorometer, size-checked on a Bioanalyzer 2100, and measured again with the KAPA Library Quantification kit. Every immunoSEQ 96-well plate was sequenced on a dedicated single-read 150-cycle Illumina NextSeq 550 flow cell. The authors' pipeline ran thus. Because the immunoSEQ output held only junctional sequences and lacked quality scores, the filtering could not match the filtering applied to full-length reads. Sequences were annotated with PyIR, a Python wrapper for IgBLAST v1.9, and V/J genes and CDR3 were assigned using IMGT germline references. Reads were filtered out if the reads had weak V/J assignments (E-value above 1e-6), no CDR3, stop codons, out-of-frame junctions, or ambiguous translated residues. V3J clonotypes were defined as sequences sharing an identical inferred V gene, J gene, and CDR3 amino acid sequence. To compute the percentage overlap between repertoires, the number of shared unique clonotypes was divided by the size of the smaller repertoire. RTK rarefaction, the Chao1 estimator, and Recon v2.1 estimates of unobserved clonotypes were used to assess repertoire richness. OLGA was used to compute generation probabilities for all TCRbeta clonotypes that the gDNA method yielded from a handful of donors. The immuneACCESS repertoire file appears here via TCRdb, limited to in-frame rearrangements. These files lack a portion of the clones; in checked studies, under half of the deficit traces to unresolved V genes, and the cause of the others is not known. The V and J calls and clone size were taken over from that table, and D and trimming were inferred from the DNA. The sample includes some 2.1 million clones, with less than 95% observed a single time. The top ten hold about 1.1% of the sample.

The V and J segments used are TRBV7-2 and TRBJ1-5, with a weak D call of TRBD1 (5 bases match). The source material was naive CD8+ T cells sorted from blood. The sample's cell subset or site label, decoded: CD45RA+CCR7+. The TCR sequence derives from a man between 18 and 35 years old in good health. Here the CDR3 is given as CASSLYGAGNQPQHF. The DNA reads TGTGCCAGCAGCTTATACGGGGCCGGCAATCAGCCCCAGCATTTT. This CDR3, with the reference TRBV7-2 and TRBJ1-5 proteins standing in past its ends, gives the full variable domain GAGVSQSPSNKVTEKGKDVELRCDPISGHTALYWYRQSLGQGLEFLIYFQGNSAPDKSGLPSDRFSAERTGGSVSTLTIQRTQQEDSAVYLCASSLYGAGNQPQHFGDGTRLSIL.